Listed below are T cell receptor beta chains from one sample, sequenced in a study of blood T cell repertoires in COVID-19. Libraries were prepared by immunoSEQ multiplex PCR; TCRdb keeps only in-frame clonotypes and omits some of them. The table has more than 250,000 clones, around 90% seen once. Sample: peripheral blood. Every receptor here comes from a human donor in a cohort sampled during active COVID-19. CDR3s include the opening cysteine and the closing phenylalanine or tryptophan. The order of the fields is CDR3 DNA, CDR3 protein, J gene, CDR3 length, V gene, D gene, clone size. D genes are given only for firm matches. Clone size is shown for a subset of rows, as once, few, many or a class of expanded clone.

DNA: TGTGCCAGTAGTATAGGTTGGACAGTACTTACCAACTATGGCTACACCTTC; CDR3: CASSIGWTVLTNYGYTF; J: TRBJ1-2; length: 17; V: TRBV19; D: -; size: -
DNA: TGTGCCACCAGCGCACGACAGGGGGCTTCTGAAGCTTTCTTT; CDR3: CATSARQGASEAFF; J: TRBJ1-1; length: 14; V: TRBV15; D: TRBD1; size: few
DNA: TGTGCCAGCAGTGTTTTTCGGACTGAAGCTTTCTTT; CDR3: CASSVFRTEAFF; J: TRBJ1-1; length: 12; V: TRBV2; D: -; size: -
DNA: TGTGCCAGTAGTCAGACTAGCGGGGGCCCTTCCTACGAGCAGTACTTC; CDR3: CASSQTSGGPSYEQYF; J: TRBJ2-7; length: 16; V: TRBV19; D: TRBD2; size: few
DNA: TGCAGTGCCTACGGGACAGATGGCTACACCTTC; CDR3: CSAYGTDGYTF; J: TRBJ1-2; length: 11; V: TRBV20-1; D: TRBD1; size: once
DNA: TGTGCCAGCAGCAACCGACTAGCGGGGGCCTACGAGCAGTACTTC; CDR3: CASSNRLAGAYEQYF; J: TRBJ2-7; length: 15; V: TRBV7-9; D: TRBD2; size: once
DNA: TGTGCCAGCAGCCGGCGACAGGGGGACTACGAGCAGTACTTC; CDR3: CASSRRQGDYEQYF; J: TRBJ2-7; length: 14; V: TRBV11-2; D: TRBD1; size: -
DNA: TGTGCCAGCAGTTTAGGGACAGGATCCTACGAGCAGTACTTC; CDR3: CASSLGTGSYEQYF; J: TRBJ2-7; length: 14; V: TRBV28; D: TRBD1; size: -
DNA: TGTGCCAGCAGTGATAGTCGTTCCAACACCGGGGAGCTGTTTTTT; CDR3: CASSDSRSNTGELFF; J: TRBJ2-2; length: 15; V: TRBV6-4; D: -; size: -
DNA: TGCGCCAGCAGCCAAGATCGCGGGGGAACCTATGGCTACACCTTC; CDR3: CASSQDRGGTYGYTF; J: TRBJ1-2; length: 15; V: TRBV4-3; D: -; size: -
DNA: TGTGCCAGCAGAGAAACTAGCGGGAGCTACAATGAGCAGTTCTTC; CDR3: CASRETSGSYNEQFF; J: TRBJ2-1; length: 15; V: TRBV7-2; D: TRBD2; size: -
DNA: TGTGCCAGCAGTGAAGAGGTGGCAGGGATTCCGTTTTTT; CDR3: CASSEEVAGIPFF; J: TRBJ2-2; length: 13; V: TRBV2; D: -; size: -
DNA: TGTGCCATCAGTCACAGGGGTACCTACGAGCAGTACTTC; CDR3: CAISHRGTYEQYF; J: TRBJ2-7; length: 13; V: TRBV10-3; D: TRBD1; size: -
DNA: TGTGCCAGCAGCCAAGAGGGGCATAATCAGCCCCAGCATTTT; CDR3: CASSQEGHNQPQHF; J: TRBJ1-5; length: 14; V: TRBV3-1/TRBV3-2; D: -; size: -
DNA: TGTGCCAGCAGCTTAGGTGGCCGTACCTACGAGCAGTACTTC; CDR3: CASSLGGRTYEQYF; J: TRBJ2-7; length: 14; V: TRBV7-8; D: -; size: -
DNA: TGTGCCAGCAGTTTGGGACACGTTTACGAGCAGTACTTC; CDR3: CASSLGHVYEQYF; J: TRBJ2-7; length: 13; V: TRBV27; D: -; size: -
DNA: TGTGCCAGCAGTTTAGCGGCAGGGGGCTGGGAGCAGTACTTC; CDR3: CASSLAAGGWEQYF; J: TRBJ2-7; length: 14; V: TRBV27; D: TRBD1; size: -
DNA: TGCAGCGTGGGGACAGGACGAGACTATGGCTACACCTTC; CDR3: CSVGTGRDYGYTF; J: TRBJ1-2; length: 13; V: TRBV29-1; D: TRBD1; size: -
DNA: TGTGCCAGCAGTTGGGGACAGGGGGGATTCTACGAGCAGTACTTC; CDR3: CASSWGQGGFYEQYF; J: TRBJ2-7; length: 15; V: TRBV6-2/TRBV6-3; D: TRBD1; size: -
DNA: TGTGCCAGCAGCGTAGGCAGGGGCGACCTCTCCTACGAGCAGTACTTC; CDR3: CASSVGRGDLSYEQYF; J: TRBJ2-7; length: 16; V: TRBV9; D: -; size: -
DNA: TGTGCCACGGTACCGACTAAGCAGTTCTTC; CDR3: CATVPTKQFF; J: TRBJ2-1; length: 10; V: TRBV6-5; D: -; size: -
DNA: TGTGCCAGCAGCTTTTATTCTAGCGGGGGAACCGGGGAGCTGTTTTTT; CDR3: CASSFYSSGGTGELFF; J: TRBJ2-2; length: 16; V: TRBV11-2; D: TRBD2; size: few
DNA: TGTGCCAGCACTAACCTCGCCCATCAAGAGACCCAGTACTTC; CDR3: CASTNLAHQETQYF; J: TRBJ2-5; length: 14; V: TRBV28; D: -; size: -
DNA: TGTGCCAGCAGCCCATCTCCCGGGACAGGGGACGGCTACACCTTC; CDR3: CASSPSPGTGDGYTF; J: TRBJ1-2; length: 15; V: TRBV11-2; D: TRBD1; size: -
DNA: TGCGCCAGCAGCCAGAAAAAGGGGGTACTGAACACTGAAGCTTTCTTT; CDR3: CASSQKKGVLNTEAFF; J: TRBJ1-1; length: 16; V: TRBV4-1; D: -; size: -
DNA: TGTGCCAGCAGTACTAGCGCGGGGGAGCAGTACTTC; CDR3: CASSTSAGEQYF; J: TRBJ2-7; length: 12; V: TRBV6-2/TRBV6-3; D: TRBD2; size: -
DNA: TGTGCCAGCAGCTTAGAATCCACAGGGGGAACCGGGGAGCTGTTTTTT; CDR3: CASSLESTGGTGELFF; J: TRBJ2-2; length: 16; V: TRBV7-6; D: TRBD1; size: -